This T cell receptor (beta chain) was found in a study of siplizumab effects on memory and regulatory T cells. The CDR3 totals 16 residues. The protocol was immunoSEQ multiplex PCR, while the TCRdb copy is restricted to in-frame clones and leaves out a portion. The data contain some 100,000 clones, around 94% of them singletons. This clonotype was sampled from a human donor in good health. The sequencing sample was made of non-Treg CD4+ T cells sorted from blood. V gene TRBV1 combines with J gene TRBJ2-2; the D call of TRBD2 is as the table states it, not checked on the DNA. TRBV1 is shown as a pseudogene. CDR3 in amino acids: CTSSGGLAVNTGELFF. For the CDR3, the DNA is TGCACCAGCAGCGGGGGACTAGCGGTTAACACCGGGGAGCTGTTTTTT.